The 30 T cell receptor beta chains presented below share a single source sample, sequenced in a study of cytomegalovirus exposure and HLA in healthy donors. Use of 60 Vbeta and 13 Jbeta primers characterized the PCR. The repertoire was sequenced with immunoSEQ multiplex PCR; TCRdb's copy has only in-frame clones and lacks some. The table has 80,000 to 90,000 clones, approximately 82% seen once. The sample taken for sequencing was PBMCs. The source of these receptors is a man aged 40-55 years in good health and CMV-seronegative.

This rearrangement joins TRBV2 to TRBJ1-2, with a possible D match to TRBD1 (5 bases). The CDR3 contains 14 residues. V was cut by 9 bases and J by 0 bases, with 14 bases left in between. Germline V gene data show CDR1 as SNHLY and CDR2 as FYNNEI. The CDR3 DNA follows: TGTGCCAGTACACCGGGGGGGACTAACTATGGCTACACCTTC. It is translated as CASTPGGTNYGYTF.

V and J are TRBV5-1 and TRBJ2-7; 7 nucleotides agree with TRBD2. The CDR3 totals 15 residues. CDR1 and CDR2 (germline): SGHRS, YFSETQ. V trimming: 0 bases; J trimming: 2 bases; junction bases outside the gene matches: 5. CDR3 sequence (DNA): TGCGCCAGCAGCTTGGGGGCGGGAGTACCCTACGAGCAGTACTTC. It specifies CASSLGAGVPYEQYF. The full variable domain, its missing parts supplied by reference TRBV5-1 and TRBJ2-7, is KAGVTQTPRYLIKTRGQQVTLSCSPISGHRSVSWYQQTPGQGLQFLFEYFSETQRNKGNFPGRFSGRQFSNSRSEMNVSTLELGDSALYLCASSLGAGVPYEQYFGPGTRLTVT.

This clone was counted only a few times. The gene calls are TRBV7-9 and TRBJ2-3, with D possibly TRBD1 on 5 matching bases. The V end lost 5 bases, the J end lost 0 bases, and 9 bases lay between the germline ends. The germline V gene encodes CDR1 SEHNR and CDR2 FQNEAQ (reference sequence). This CDR3 is built from 14 residues. The CDR3 region is CASSERQSTDTQYF. In nucleotides, the CDR3 is TGTGCCAGCAGCGAAAGACAGAGCACAGATACGCAGTATTTT.

V usage is TRBV12-5 and J usage is TRBJ2-1; possibly TRBD2 for D (6 bases). The CDR3 covers 13 residues. The V gene lost 1 base and the J gene lost 7 bases, with 8 bases spanning the gap. CDR1 LGHNT and CDR2 FRNRAP come from the germline V gene. The CDR3 sequence: CASGLGGRNEQFF. Written as DNA, the CDR3 is TGTGCTAGTGGTTTGGGGGGGAGGAATGAGCAGTTCTTC.

In DNA, the CDR3 is TGTGCCAGCAGCTTAGGATGGCAGACCCAGTACTTC. Translated: CASSLGWQTQYF. The J gene is TRBJ2-5, the V gene TRBV11-2; unclear D gene. V lost 1 base to trimming and J lost 6 bases, with 6 bases between them. The CDR3 totals 12 residues. CDR1 and CDR2 from the germline V gene are SGHAT and FQNNGV.

The V and J genes are TRBV7-9 and TRBJ1-3; 8 bases are shared with TRBD1. The CDR3 spans 16 residues. Looked up from germline, CDR1 is SEHNR and CDR2 is FQNEAQ (reference sequence). V trimming: 5 bases; J trimming: 0 bases; junction bases outside the gene matches: 6. The CDR3 sequence is CASSGDRGLSGNTIYF. DNA of the CDR3: TGTGCCAGCAGCGGCGACAGGGGCCTCTCTGGAAACACCATATATTTT.

The rearrangement uses TRBV11-2 and TRBJ2-3; TRBD2 matches at 9 bases. Germline CDR1 is SGHAT and CDR2 is FQNNGV. The CDR3 runs to 17 residues. Trimming at V came to 3 bases and at J to 2 bases, leaving 9 bases not matched to a gene. The CDR3 loop reads CASSFGRTSVNTDTQYF. Written as DNA, the CDR3 is TGTGCCAGCAGCTTCGGGAGGACTAGCGTCAACACAGATACGCAGTATTTT.

The J gene is TRBJ1-3, the V gene TRBV11-2; D may be TRBD1 (6 bases). Germline lookup yields CDR1 SGHAT and CDR2 FQNNGV. CDR3 length: 15 residues. Trimming left V 4 bases short and J 10 bases short, with 20 bases between. The CDR3 DNA sequence: TGTGCCAGCAGCTCACTAGCGGGGGGGGCTGGTACCATATATTTT. Its protein is CASSSLAGGAGTIYF.

Worth noting for this clone: The junction shows a germline mismatch at one end, possibly a read error. The rearrangement joins TRBV5-4 to TRBJ2-1; 8 bases match TRBD2. This CDR3 has 17 residues. Per the germline V gene, CDR1 is SGHNT and CDR2 is YYREEE (reference sequence). CDR3 bases: TGTGTCAGCAGCTTGGAGACCAGCGGGAGAGCAGGAAATGAGCAGTTCTTC. Amino acids: CVSSLETSGRAGNEQFF.

This chain links TRBV19 with TRBJ2-7; 7 nucleotides match TRBD1. V was clipped by 4 bases and J by 2 bases; unmatched bases: 5. The CDR3 loop spans 14 amino acids. Germline CDR1 and CDR2: LNHDA and SQIVND (reference sequence). The CDR3 DNA reads TGTGCCAGTAGTACAGGACAGGAAACCTACGAGCAGTACTTC. As protein: CASSTGQETYEQYF.

The V and J genes are TRBV11-2 and TRBJ2-2; D call uncertain. CDR1 is SGHAT and CDR2 is FQNNGV in the germline V gene. Trimming stripped 2 bases from V and 1 base from J, with 8 bases between. This CDR3 spans 15 amino acids. The CDR3 is CASSLTPVNTGELFF. The CDR3 DNA reads TGTGCCAGCAGCTTAACCCCAGTGAACACCGGGGAGCTGTTTTTT.

In this sample, this clone turned up a few times. V gene TRBV4-2 combines with J gene TRBJ1-2; possible D gene TRBD1, 5 bases. The CDR3 has 17 residues. The germline V and J ends were trimmed by 0 bases and 0 bases, with 14 bases remaining between them. The germline CDR1 and CDR2 sequences are LGHNA and YNFKEQ. In nucleotides, the CDR3 is TGTGCCAGCAGCCAAGATACGCCGGGGGGTACTAACTATGGCTACACCTTC. Protein product: CASSQDTPGGTNYGYTF.

This clone turned up a few times. This chain connects TRBV7-9 to TRBJ2-7, with TRBD1 identical over 10 bases. Germline V gene data show CDR1 as SEHNR and CDR2 as FQNEAQ (reference sequence). This CDR3 comprises 16 residues. J gave up 7 bases and V 6 bases, and 15 bases lay outside the gene matches. The CDR3 sequence: CASRPPLGQGSGEQYF. In nucleotides, the CDR3 is TGTGCCAGCAGGCCCCCGTTGGGACAGGGGAGTGGGGAGCAGTACTTC. The entire variable domain, with the rest obtained from reference TRBV7-9 and TRBJ2-7, is as follows: DTGVSQNPRHKITKRGQNVTFRCDPISEHNRLYWYRQTLGQGPEFLTYFQNEAQLEKSRLLSDRFSAERPKGSFSTLEIQRTEQGDSAMYLCASRPPLGQGSGEQYFGPGTRLTVT.

The chain links TRBV13 to TRBJ1-5, with TRBD1 matching over 10 bases. V gave up 0 bases and J gave up 1 base; unmatched junction bases: 0. Germline V gene lookup returns CDR1 PRHDT and CDR2 FYEKMQ (reference sequence). The CDR3 length is 16 residues. CDR3 in amino acids: CASSLGDRGSNQPQHF. The CDR3 DNA is TGTGCCAGCAGCTTAGGGGACAGGGGGAGCAATCAGCCCCAGCATTTT.

This rearrangement joins TRBV23-1 to TRBJ2-7; perhaps TRBD1 as D (5 bases). TRBV23-1 is reported as an ORF; its role is uncertain. The V gene lost 4 bases and the J gene lost 6 bases, with 10 bases spanning the gap. CDR3 size: 12 residues. The CDR3 reads CASSPGPFEQYF. DNA for the CDR3: TGCGCCAGCAGTCCAGGGCCCTTCGAGCAGTACTTC.

This chain uses TRBV19 with TRBJ1-6; perhaps TRBD1 as D (6 bases). The CDR3 loop spans 16 amino acids. Germline V gives CDR1 LNHDA, CDR2 SQIVND (reference sequence). The V end lost 3 bases, the J end lost 8 bases, and 17 bases lay between the germline ends. CDR3 in amino acids: CASSIALQGTDSPLHF. In DNA, the CDR3 is TGTGCCAGTAGTATCGCACTCCAGGGGACGGATTCACCCCTCCACTTT.

The rearrangement links TRBV10-3 to TRBJ1-2, with a tentative D call TRBD1 (6 bases). Trimming took 6 bases from V and 6 from J, leaving 20 bases between them. Germline V CDR1 and CDR2: ENHRY, SYGVKD. The CDR3 totals 15 residues. The CDR3 here is CAISVRTGSQDGYTF. The CDR3 DNA is TGTGCCATCAGCGTTAGAACAGGGTCGCAGGATGGCTACACCTTC.

This sequence joins TRBV28 and TRBJ1-2; D is undetermined. The V and J ends lost 8 bases and 2 bases respectively, with 12 bases between them. Germline V gene data show CDR1 as MDHEN and CDR2 as SYDVKM. The CDR3 consists of 13 residues. CDR3 loop: CASCRGGNYGYTF. Here the CDR3 DNA reads TGTGCCAGCTGCCGTGGAGGGAACTATGGCTACACCTTC.

V gene TRBV5-1 combines with J gene TRBJ2-1; 7 bases map to TRBD1. V lost 0 bases, J lost 5 bases, and 5 bases stayed unmatched. Germline CDR1 and CDR2: SGHRS and YFSETQ. The CDR3 has 15 amino acids. The CDR3 is CASSLEGAKDNEQFF. CDR3 bases: TGCGCCAGCAGCTTGGAGGGGGCCAAGGACAATGAGCAGTTCTTC. Full variable domain (remainder filled in from reference TRBV5-1 and TRBJ2-1): KAGVTQTPRYLIKTRGQQVTLSCSPISGHRSVSWYQQTPGQGLQFLFEYFSETQRNKGNFPGRFSGRQFSNSRSEMNVSTLELGDSALYLCASSLEGAKDNEQFFGPGTRLTVL.

This clone came up a few times. The rearrangement links TRBV27 to TRBJ1-6; no clear D gene. The CDR3 spans 13 residues. The germline V gene encodes CDR1 MNHEY and CDR2 SMNVEV (reference sequence). Trimming removed 5 bases at V and 7 bases at J, with 9 bases between. The CDR3 DNA follows: TGTGCCAGCAGTCCGGGGTGGAATTCACCCCTCCACTTT. Its translation: CASSPGWNSPLHF.

DNA for the CDR3: TGTGCCAGCCGGCGGGATTACGAGCAGTACTTC. Its translation: CASRRDYEQYF. The gene calls are TRBV6-1 and TRBJ2-7, with a possible D match to TRBD2 (6 bases). Germline V lookup: CDR1 MNHNS, CDR2 SASEGT. With 8 bases removed from V and 4 bases from J, the gap between germline ends came to 9 bases. The CDR3 contains 11 residues.

The chain uses TRBV6-1 and TRBJ1-2, with TRBD1 matching 8 bases. Trimming cost V 6 bases and J 5 bases; bases outside gene matches: 8. The CDR3 has 14 residues. CDR1 is MNHNS and CDR2 is SASEGT in the germline V gene. CDR3 protein: CASRTTGGGYGYTF. In DNA form, the CDR3 reads TGTGCCAGCAGGACAACAGGGGGGGGATATGGCTACACCTTC.

This clone appeared a single time. The V and J genes are TRBV13 and TRBJ2-1, with a weak D call TRBD1 (6 bases). V lost 3 bases and J 2 bases, leaving 8 bases between the germline ends. Looked up from germline, CDR1 is PRHDT and CDR2 is FYEKMQ (reference sequence). The CDR3 contains 14 residues. The CDR3 DNA follows: TGTGCCAGCAGCTTGGGGGACACCTACAATGAGCAGTTCTTC. It yields the protein CASSLGDTYNEQFF.

The V gene is TRBV25-1, the J gene TRBJ2-1; the D gene is possibly TRBD1 (5 bases). Germline V gene data show CDR1 as MGHDK and CDR2 as SYGVNS. The CDR3 has 14 amino acids. With 3 bases removed from V and 2 bases from J, the gap between germline ends came to 8 bases. The CDR3 loop is CASSEQGPYNEQFF. The DNA for the CDR3 is TGTGCCAGCAGTGAGCAGGGCCCCTACAATGAGCAGTTCTTC.

This clone was seen only a few times. The gene calls are TRBV5-1 and TRBJ1-1; perhaps TRBD1 as D (6 bases). CDR3 length: 15 amino acids. Germline lookup yields CDR1 SGHRS and CDR2 YFSETQ. Deletions cut 0 bases from V and 1 base from J, with 10 bases between. DNA of the CDR3: TGCGCCAGCAGCTTGGACAGGGTGAAGAACACTGAAGCTTTCTTT. Amino acid sequence: CASSLDRVKNTEAFF. Variable domain in full (rest from reference TRBV5-1 and TRBJ1-1): KAGVTQTPRYLIKTRGQQVTLSCSPISGHRSVSWYQQTPGQGLQFLFEYFSETQRNKGNFPGRFSGRQFSNSRSEMNVSTLELGDSALYLCASSLDRVKNTEAFFGQGTRLTVV.

This clone was recorded a few times. The rearrangement uses TRBV7-8 and TRBJ2-1; D ambiguous. Trimming took off 5 bases at V and 4 bases at J, with 9 bases between the two ends. CDR1 and CDR2 (germline): SGHVS, FQNEAQ. The CDR3 is 13 amino acids. The CDR3 DNA sequence: TGTGCCAGCAGCCCTTACAGATACAATGAGCAGTTCTTC. The encoded protein is CASSPYRYNEQFF.

V gene TRBV4-1 combines with J gene TRBJ2-5; D perhaps matches TRBD2 (7 bases). The CDR3 runs to 17 residues. V was shortened by 4 bases and J by 5 bases, with 23 bases between the two germline ends. Germline V gene data show CDR1 as MGHRA and CDR2 as YSYEKL. As DNA, the CDR3 is TGCGCCAGCAGCCGCTCGGACGGCGGGGGCTTGTCGGAGACCCAGTACTTC. This codes for CASSRSDGGGLSETQYF.

The rearrangement links TRBV18 to TRBJ1-5; 7 nucleotides line up with TRBD1. The germline CDR1 and CDR2 sequences are KGHSH and LQKENI. With V trimmed by 2 bases and J by 4 bases, 2 bases remained unmatched. The CDR3 consists of 14 residues. The DNA for the CDR3 is TGTGCCAGCTCACCAGACAGGGTGAATCAGCCCCAGCATTTT. This codes for CASSPDRVNQPQHF. Variable domain in full (rest from reference TRBV18 and TRBJ1-5): NAGVMQNPRHLVRRRGQEARLRCSPMKGHSHVYWYRQLPEEGLKFMVYLQKENIIDESGMPKERFSAEFPKEGPSILRIQQVVRGDSAAYFCASSPDRVNQPQHFGDGTRLSIL.

The J gene is TRBJ2-7, the V gene TRBV5-8; weak D call: TRBD1 (6 bases). V shed 1 base and J shed 1 base, with 12 bases lying between them. The CDR3 length is 15 residues. Germline CDR1 is SGHTS and CDR2 is YDEGEE. The CDR3 bases are TGTGCCAGCAGCTTGTATTGGCAGGGGTCCTACGAGCAGTACTTC. Translated, it gives CASSLYWQGSYEQYF.

The chain combines TRBV4-1 with TRBJ2-1, with 8 bases that match TRBD1. V lost 6 bases and J lost 7; bases outside the gene matches: 8. Germline V CDR1 and CDR2: MGHRA, YSYEKL. This CDR3 contains 14 residues. The CDR3 nucleotides read TGCGCCAGCAGTCAGCTGGACAGGGAAAATGAGCAGTTCTTC. Translating gives CASSQLDRENEQFF.